A single sample gave rise to the 10 T cell receptor beta chains below, sequenced in a study of Graves' ophthalmopathy and Graves' hyperthyroidism. RNA transcripts yielded amplified TCR beta CDR3 regions. An initial RT-PCR round employing HTBI primers preceded a second-round multiplex PCR. TCRdb independently ran MiXCR on the multiplex PCR reads; one entry per CDR3 protein. This sample has around 1,200,000 distinct CDR3 sequences, with less than 45% found just once. The sequencing sample was made of peripheral blood or thyroid tissue (not recorded which). The receptors here all came from an adult man with Graves' hyperthyroidism.

The chain is built from TRBV7-4 and TRBJ2-7; 8 bases line up with TRBD1. CDR3 length: 15 amino acids. CDR1 and CDR2 from the germline V gene are SGHVT and SQSDAQ. V was clipped by 7 bases and J by 2 bases; unmatched bases: 10. The CDR3 region is CASTPSGGQTYEQYF. The CDR3 coding sequence is TGTGCCAGCACCCCGTCAGGGGGCCAGACCTACGAGCAGTACTTC.

The gene calls are TRBV4-1 and TRBJ2-6; 9 bases fit TRBD1. Trimming cost V 5 bases and J 0 bases; bases outside gene matches: 8. Germline V gives CDR1 MGHRA, CDR2 YSYEKL. This CDR3 is 18 amino acids long. CDR3 DNA sequence: TGCGCCAGCAGCTGGCGACAGGGGGAAAGCTCTGGGGCCAACGTCCTGACTTTC. Translating gives CASSWRQGESSGANVLTF.

This clonotype came up a few times. The V and J genes are TRBV6-6 and TRBJ1-4; D is perhaps TRBD1 (5 bases). The CDR3 is 18 amino acids. Germline CDR1 reads MNHNY; CDR2 reads SVGAGI (reference sequence). V lost 0 bases and J lost 7, with 21 bases in between. CDR3 in amino acids: CASSYSRGGYMLAEKLFF. DNA of the CDR3: TGTGCCAGCAGTTACTCGAGGGGTGGGTACATGCTGGCTGAAAAACTGTTTTTT.

This sequence joins TRBV11-1 and TRBJ1-1; D call uncertain. The CDR3 length is 11 residues. CDR1 and CDR2 from the germline V gene are SGHAT and FQDESV (reference sequence). V dropped 5 bases and J dropped 11 bases, with 12 bases sitting between them. The CDR3 DNA follows: TGTGCCAGCAGCCCAAAAAACCCGGCTTTCTTT. Its protein is CASSPKNPAFF.

This clonotype was detected only a few times. The V call is TRBV7-8, the J call TRBJ1-6; maybe TRBD1 (5 bases). Trimming shortened V by 5 bases and J by 7 bases, and 18 bases separated the two germline ends. The germline V gene has CDR1 SGHVS and CDR2 FQNEAQ. This CDR3 contains 16 residues. The CDR3 DNA is TGTGCCAGCAGCGCGAGGCCTGGCGGGGCAAATTCACCCCTCCACTTT. Translating gives CASSARPGGANSPLHF.

This clonotype was recorded at least ten times. The DNA of the CDR3 is TGCAGCGTTGCCCCTGCCAAGGGGCGCGGGGGCACTGAAGCTTTCTTT. This encodes CSVAPAKGRGGTEAFF. The V call is TRBV29-1, the J call TRBJ1-1; D perhaps matches TRBD1 (5 bases). The CDR3 consists of 16 residues. Looked up from germline, CDR1 is SQVTM and CDR2 is ANQGSEA. V was trimmed by 4 bases and J by 4 bases, leaving 22 bases between them.

This rearrangement joins TRBV2 to TRBJ1-1; unclear D gene. The CDR3 length is 14 residues. The ends were cut back, 6 bases at V and 5 bases at J, with 16 bases in the middle. Germline CDR1 and CDR2: SNHLY and FYNNEI. The CDR3 is CASRSGAGDTEAFF. CDR3 nucleotides: TGTGCCAGCAGGTCGGGCGCGGGTGATACTGAAGCTTTCTTT.

In the case of this clonotype: A much bigger clone sits one base away, suggesting this may be a read error. The rearrangement joins TRBV7-9 to TRBJ2-7; 8 bases fit TRBD2. CDR1 is SEHNR and CDR2 is FQNEAQ in the germline V gene (reference sequence). The CDR3 is 17 amino acids. CDR3 in DNA: TGTGCCAGCAGCTCCCTCCCGCGGGGGGTCCCTCGCGGCGAGCACTACTTC. Translating gives CASSSLPRGVPRGEHYF.

This clonotype turned up a few times. This sequence joins TRBV25-1 and TRBJ2-7; TRBD2 agrees at 12 bases. The J call may be in error: the DNA end matches TRBJ2-1 better. The CDR3 loop spans 20 amino acids. The germline gives CDR1 MGHDK, CDR2 SYGVNS. CDR3 coding DNA: TGTGCCAGCAGTGCTTCTACTATCCGACTAGCGGGAGCAGGGCGCGATGAGCAGTTCTTC. This sequence encodes CASSASTIRLAGAGRDEQFF.

This chain links TRBV15 with TRBJ2-7; D is unresolved. From germline, CDR1 is LNHNV and CDR2 YYDKDF (reference sequence). The CDR3 spans 15 residues. The V gene lost 3 bases and the J gene lost 5 bases, with 17 bases spanning the gap. The CDR3 region is CATSSLGGATNEQYF. The CDR3 DNA follows: TGTGCCACCAGCAGCTTGGGTGGAGCTACCAACGAGCAGTACTTC. The full variable domain, in which reference TRBV15 and TRBJ2-7 provide the parts outside the CDR3, is DAMVIQNPRYQVTQFGKPVTLSCSQTLNHNVMYWYQQKSSQAPKLLFHYYDKDFNNEADTPDNFQSRRPNTSFCFLDIRSPGLGDTAMYLCATSSLGGATNEQYFGPGTRLTVT.